This T cell receptor (beta chain) appears in the sequencing data of a study of blood T cells in healthy people across ages. The CDR3 covers 14 residues. V dropped 4 bases and J dropped 9 bases, with 13 bases sitting between them. Germline assignment: CDR1 SGHTA and CDR2 FQGTGA. A second PCR of roughly 7 to 11 cycles used a sample-barcoded 5' primer and a J-beta primer mix. TCRdb fed the 5' RACE reads into MiXCR, producing one record per CDR3 protein. This table holds about 840,000 distinct CDR3 sequences, 25% to 35% found once. The sample was also reused in another study, on T cells of mothers and their children.

Sample: blood. The V gene is TRBV7-3, the J gene TRBJ1-6; D is unresolved. The TCR was taken from a woman aged 40 to 49 in good health. The DNA for the CDR3 is TGTGCCAGCAGCTCCCGTCCGGGCATTTCACCCCTCCACTTT. Translated: CASSSRPGISPLHF.